The clone carrying this TCR beta chain occurred a few times. These data originate in a study of T cells in Graves' hyperthyroidism and ophthalmopathy. The V gene's germline CDR1 is SGHTA and CDR2 FQGNSA. The CDR3 length is 12 residues. Trimming shortened V by 7 bases and J by 1 base, and 4 bases separated the two germline ends. The investigators amplified TCR beta CDR3 regions from RNA transcripts. HTBI primers were employed in a first-round RT-PCR of the TCR CDR3. TCRdb redid the calling of the multiplex PCR reads with MiXCR, one entry per CDR3 protein. The sample lists approximately 350,000 distinct CDR3 sequences; about 16% were seen once.

The clonotype was recovered from a woman between 55 and 75 years old with Graves' ophthalmopathy. Specimen: blood. The V and J genes are TRBV7-2 and TRBJ2-2; D not resolved. DNA for the CDR3: TGTGCCAGCAAGAAGAACACCGGGGAGCTGTTTTTT. This translates into CASKKNTGELFF.